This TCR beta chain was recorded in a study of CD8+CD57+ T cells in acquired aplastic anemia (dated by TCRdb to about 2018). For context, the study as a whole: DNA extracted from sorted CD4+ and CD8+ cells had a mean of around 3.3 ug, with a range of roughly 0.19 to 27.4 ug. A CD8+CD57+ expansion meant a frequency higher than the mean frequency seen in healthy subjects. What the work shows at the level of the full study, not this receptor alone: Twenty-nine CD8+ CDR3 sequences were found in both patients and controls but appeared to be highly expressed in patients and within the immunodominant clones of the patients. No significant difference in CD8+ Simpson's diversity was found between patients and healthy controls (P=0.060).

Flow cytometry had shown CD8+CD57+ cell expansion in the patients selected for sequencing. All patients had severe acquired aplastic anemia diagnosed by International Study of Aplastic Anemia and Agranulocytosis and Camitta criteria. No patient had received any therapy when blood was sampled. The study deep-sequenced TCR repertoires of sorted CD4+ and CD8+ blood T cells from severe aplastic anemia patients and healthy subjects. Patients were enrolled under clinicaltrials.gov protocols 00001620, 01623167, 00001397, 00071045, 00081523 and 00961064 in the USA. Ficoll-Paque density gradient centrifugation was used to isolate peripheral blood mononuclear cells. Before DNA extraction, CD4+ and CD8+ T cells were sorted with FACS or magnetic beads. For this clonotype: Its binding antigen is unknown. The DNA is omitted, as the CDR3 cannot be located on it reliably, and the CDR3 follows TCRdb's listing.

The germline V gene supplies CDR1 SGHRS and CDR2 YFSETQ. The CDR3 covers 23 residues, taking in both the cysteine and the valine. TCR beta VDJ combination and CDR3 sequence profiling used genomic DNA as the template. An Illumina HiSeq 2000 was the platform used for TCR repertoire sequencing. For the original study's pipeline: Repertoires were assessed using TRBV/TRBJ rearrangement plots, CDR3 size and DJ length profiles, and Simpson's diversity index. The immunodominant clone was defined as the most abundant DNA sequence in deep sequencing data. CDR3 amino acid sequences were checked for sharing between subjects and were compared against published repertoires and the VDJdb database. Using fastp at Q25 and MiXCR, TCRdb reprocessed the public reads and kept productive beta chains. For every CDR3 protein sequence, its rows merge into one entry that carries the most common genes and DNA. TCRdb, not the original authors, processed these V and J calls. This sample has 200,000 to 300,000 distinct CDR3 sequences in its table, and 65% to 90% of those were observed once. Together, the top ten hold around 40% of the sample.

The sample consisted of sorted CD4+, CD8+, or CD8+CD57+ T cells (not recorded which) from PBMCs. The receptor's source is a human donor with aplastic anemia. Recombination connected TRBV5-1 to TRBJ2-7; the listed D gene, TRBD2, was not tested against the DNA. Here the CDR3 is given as CVCCLLPDICIFLRQQRHYEQYV.